These T cell receptor beta chains were read from a single sample in a study of naive and memory T cell subsets. From the UMI-ligation and nested PCR reads, TCRdb called clonotypes with MiXCR, one entry per CDR3 protein. Among more than 30,000 distinct CDR3 sequences, about 6.9% were seen once, and the ten largest hold approximately 3.1%. This sample comprised skin, obtained from a tuberculin skin test site. The receptors here all came from an adult in good health. Both conserved end residues are part of each CDR3.

TRBJ1-2 | TRBV29-1 | CSVFVGDVNYGYTF
TRBJ1-2 | TRBV4-1 | CASSQDITGGFGGYTF
TRBJ2-3 | TRBV9 | CASSVEAGGLRTDTQYF
TRBJ2-7 | TRBV7-9 | CASSLGTVSSYEQYF
TRBJ1-1 | TRBV29-1 | CSGGARGLNTEAFF
TRBJ2-3 | TRBV5-4 | CASSFYLTSGGATDTQYF
TRBJ2-7 | TRBV5-1 | CASSLALDGLSYEQYF
TRBJ1-1 | TRBV18 | CASSPPGGTEAFF
TRBJ1-2 | TRBV3-1 | CASSQAQNYGYTF
TRBJ2-7 | TRBV6-5 | CASSRTGYSYEQYF
TRBJ2-7 | TRBV7-2 | CASSLRSGGEYEQYF
TRBJ2-6 | TRBV9 | CASSVGIVSSGANVLTF
TRBJ1-1 | TRBV12-3/TRBV12-4 | CASSNGQRNTEAFF
TRBJ2-5 | TRBV20-1 | CSADNRDLQETQYF
TRBJ2-3 | TRBV7-3 | CASSLMSRGPRTDTQYF
TRBJ1-2 | TRBV6-6 | CASSHGTVVDGYTF
TRBJ2-3 | TRBV9 | CASSVGLAGASSTDTQYF
TRBJ1-1 | TRBV4-1 | CASSPGQGAVTEAFF
TRBJ2-1 | TRBV6-1 | CASIAGVSYNEQFF
TRBJ2-3 | TRBV29-1 | CSARQGAVDTQYF
TRBJ2-3 | TRBV5-4 | CASSPEAGADTQYF
TRBJ2-7 | TRBV29-1 | CSVETGGYEQYF
TRBJ1-6 | TRBV12-3/TRBV12-4 | CASSPGIYNSPLHF
TRBJ2-1 | TRBV7-9 | CASSTTSGVNLEQFF
TRBJ1-2 | TRBV6-5 | CASSYEAGGGYTF
TRBJ2-7 | TRBV3-1 | CASSRDRAPNYEQYF
TRBJ2-1 | TRBV20-1 | CSAVGSGGKLNNEQFF
TRBJ1-2 | TRBV7-2 | CASSWDRGGGNGYTF
TRBJ1-1 | TRBV3-1 | CASWAGFGTEAFF
TRBJ2-5 | TRBV27 | CASSPQQGETQYF
TRBJ2-1 | TRBV19 | CASSIAASPRDEQFF
TRBJ2-3 | TRBV4-2 | CASSPSLAAQYF
TRBJ2-2 | TRBV12-3/TRBV12-4 | CASRREAGELFF
TRBJ1-4 | TRBV5-1 | CASSLVGSPNEKLFF
TRBJ1-1 | TRBV5-6 | CASSLPGTAGTEAFF
TRBJ2-1 | TRBV9 | CASSAWDGGNEQFF
TRBJ1-5 | TRBV15 | CATSRDTDRGTEEPQHF
TRBJ1-1 | TRBV12-3/TRBV12-4 | CASSLGQGEAFF
TRBJ2-5 | TRBV5-1 | CASSAGLAGGETQYF
TRBJ2-1 | TRBV5-1 | CASSLAQGTLSYNEQFF
TRBJ2-3 | TRBV13 | CASSDPRVSTDTQYF
TRBJ1-6 | TRBV25-1 | CASRKGQGMAPLHF
TRBJ2-2 | TRBV12-3/TRBV12-4 | CASSGPTGELFF
TRBJ2-6 | TRBV7-3 | CASSLIRSGANVLTF
TRBJ1-1 | TRBV7-3 | CASSSTPDLTEAFF
TRBJ2-2 | TRBV20-1 | CSARGLAGERYTGELFF
TRBJ2-2 | TRBV27 | CTSSLEPGQSFSNTGELFF
TRBJ2-1 | TRBV15 | CATSRDLLAGGLSYNEQFF
TRBJ1-1 | TRBV19 | CASSLQGVNTEAFF
TRBJ2-1 | TRBV3-1 | CASSHNRARRNEQFF
TRBJ1-5 | TRBV2 | CASSLQGGNQPQHF
TRBJ1-4 | TRBV7-2 | CASSLGGFNEKLFF
TRBJ2-3 | TRBV7-8 | CASSLPTQPGSTDTQYF
TRBJ2-5 | TRBV18 | CASSPPNQETQYF
TRBJ2-3 | TRBV27 | CASSPMMEDTQYF
TRBJ1-2 | TRBV7-9 | CASSLALNFGYTF
TRBJ1-2 | TRBV3-1 | CASSRTSYGYTF
TRBJ2-7 | TRBV5-8 | CASRDPGQVPYEQYF
TRBJ2-4 | TRBV12-3/TRBV12-4 | CASSLTVAKNIQYF
TRBJ1-1 | TRBV27 | CASSLSRNTEAFF